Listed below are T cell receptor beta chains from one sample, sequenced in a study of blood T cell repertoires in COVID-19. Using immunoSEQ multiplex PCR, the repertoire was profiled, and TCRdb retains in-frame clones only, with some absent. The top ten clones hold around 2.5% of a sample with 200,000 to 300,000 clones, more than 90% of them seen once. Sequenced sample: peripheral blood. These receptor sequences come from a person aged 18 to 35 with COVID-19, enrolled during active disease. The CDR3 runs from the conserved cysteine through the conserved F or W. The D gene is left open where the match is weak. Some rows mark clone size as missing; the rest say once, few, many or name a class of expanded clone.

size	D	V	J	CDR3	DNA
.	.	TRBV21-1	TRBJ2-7	CASSKVLAGGYEQYF	TGTGCCAGCAGCAAAGTGCTAGCGGGAGGATACGAGCAGTACTTC
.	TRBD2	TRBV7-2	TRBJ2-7	CASSSGTSAYYEQYF	TGTGCCAGCAGCTCCGGGACTAGCGCCTACTACGAGCAGTACTTC
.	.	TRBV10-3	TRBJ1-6	CAISEGGLAYNSPLHF	TGTGCCATCAGTGAAGGGGGTTTGGCCTATAATTCACCCCTCCACTTT
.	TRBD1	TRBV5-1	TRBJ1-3	CASSEGTAGNTIYF	TGCGCCAGCAGCGAAGGGACAGCTGGAAACACCATATATTTT
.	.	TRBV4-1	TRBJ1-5	CASSRGGLGGQPQHF	TGCGCCAGCAGCCGCGGGGGGCTGGGTGGGCAGCCCCAGCATTTT
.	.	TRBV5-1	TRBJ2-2	CASKVGGGASGELFF	TGCGCCAGCAAAGTAGGTGGGGGCGCCTCCGGGGAGCTGTTTTTT
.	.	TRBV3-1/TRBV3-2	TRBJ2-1	CASSRRRMLNEQFF	TGTGCCAGCAGCCGGAGACGTATGCTCAATGAGCAGTTCTTC
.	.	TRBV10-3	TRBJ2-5	CAIREGGPQETQYF	TGTGCCATCAGGGAAGGAGGGCCCCAAGAGACCCAGTACTTC
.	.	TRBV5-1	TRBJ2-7	CASSLEHEQYF	TGCGCCAGCAGCTTGGAGCACGAGCAGTACTTC
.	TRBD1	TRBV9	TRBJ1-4	CASSQRTGGTNEKLFF	TGTGCCAGCAGCCAACGGACAGGGGGCACTAATGAAAAACTGTTTTTT
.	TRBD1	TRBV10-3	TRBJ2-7	CAITVGTGTTYEQYF	TGTGCCATCACAGTCGGGACAGGGACCACCTACGAGCAGTACTTC
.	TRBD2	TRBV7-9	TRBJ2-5	CASGGLAGVRETQYF	TGTGCCAGCGGAGGACTAGCGGGAGTGAGGGAGACCCAGTACTTC
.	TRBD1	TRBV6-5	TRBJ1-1	CASGGQGVTEAFF	TGTGCCAGCGGGGGACAGGGGGTCACTGAAGCTTTCTTT
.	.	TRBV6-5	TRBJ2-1	CASRTGVYNEQFF	TGTGCCAGCAGAACGGGGGTTTACAATGAGCAGTTCTTC
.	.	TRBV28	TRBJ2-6	CASSLSRGGGANVLTF	TGTGCCAGCAGTTTATCAAGGGGCGGTGGGGCCAACGTCCTGACTTTC
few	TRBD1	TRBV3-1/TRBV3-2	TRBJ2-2	CASSQEPPGQGANTGELFF	TGTGCCAGCAGCCAAGAACCCCCCGGACAGGGGGCAAACACCGGGGAGCTGTTTTTT
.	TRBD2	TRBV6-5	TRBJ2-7	CASRKAGGPGEQYF	TGTGCCTCCCGGAAAGCGGGAGGGCCGGGAGAGCAGTACTTC
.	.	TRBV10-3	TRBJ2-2	CAISERAGLDTGELFF	TGTGCCATCAGTGAACGAGCGGGCCTGGATACCGGGGAGCTGTTTTTT
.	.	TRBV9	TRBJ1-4	CASQVGEGEKLFF	TGTGCCAGTCAGGTTGGCGAGGGTGAAAAACTGTTTTTT
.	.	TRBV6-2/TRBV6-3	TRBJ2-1	CASSDRRNEQFF	TGTGCCAGCAGTGACCGCAGGAATGAGCAGTTCTTC
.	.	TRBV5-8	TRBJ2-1	CASSSGLLLYNEQFF	TGTGCCAGCAGCTCGGGACTTCTACTATACAATGAGCAGTTCTTC
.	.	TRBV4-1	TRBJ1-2	CASSVSDKGYTF	TGCGCCAGCAGCGTCTCGGACAAAGGCTACACCTTC
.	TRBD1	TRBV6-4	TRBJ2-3	CASSDSGTGHTDTQYF	TGTGCCAGCAGTGACTCCGGGACAGGGCACACAGATACGCAGTATTTT
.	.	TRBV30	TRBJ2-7	CAWSIAADEQYF	TGTGCCTGGAGTATCGCGGCCGACGAGCAGTACTTC
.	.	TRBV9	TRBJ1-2	CASSATGTDSGYTF	TGTGCCAGCAGCGCTACCGGGACGGACAGTGGCTACACCTTC
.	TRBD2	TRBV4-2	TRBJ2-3	CASSLLGTSGGNTDTQYF	TGTGCCAGCAGCCTGTTAGGAACTAGCGGGGGAAACACAGATACGCAGTATTTT
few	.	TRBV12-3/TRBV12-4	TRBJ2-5	CASTVYPETQYF	TGTGCCAGCACAGTTTATCCGGAGACCCAGTACTTC
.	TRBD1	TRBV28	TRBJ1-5	CASSAGGSNQPQHF	TGTGCCAGCAGTGCAGGGGGAAGCAATCAGCCCCAGCATTTT
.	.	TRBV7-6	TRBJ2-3	CASSLDSYTQYF	TGTGCCAGCAGCTTAGACAGTTATACGCAGTATTTT